Shown below are 17 T cell receptor beta chains from a single sample sequenced in a study of T cells after somatic rescue of genetic block. Only in-frame clones appear in the TCRdb table, and some are missing; sequencing was by immunoSEQ multiplex PCR. The repertoire holds about 15,000 clones, with just over 70% as singletons. The sequenced material came from peripheral blood mononuclear cells (PBMCs). These receptors came from a boy younger than 18.

This clone occurred a few times. The rearrangement uses TRBV7-9 and TRBJ2-2; the D gene is possibly TRBD2 (5 bases). Trimming shortened V by 5 bases and J by 12 bases, and 10 bases separated the two germline ends. The CDR3 consists of 11 residues. Germline assignment: CDR1 SEHNR and CDR2 FQNEAQ (reference sequence). The CDR3 bases are TGTGCCAGCAGCGTATCGGGAAAGCTGTTTTTT. Translation gives CASSVSGKLFF.

This clone was picked up one time. The CDR3 DNA reads TGTGCCAGCAGTTTATCCCAGGACAGGTATAATTCACCCCTCCACTTT. Its translation is CASSLSQDRYNSPLHF. The V and J genes are TRBV28 and TRBJ1-6; 7 bases align to TRBD1. Germline CDR1 is MDHEN and CDR2 is SYDVKM. The J segment lost 4 bases and the V segment lost 1 base, leaving 4 bases of the junction unmatched. This CDR3 contains 16 residues.

This clone was found a few times. The chain employs TRBV7-2 and TRBJ2-5; 11 bases align to TRBD1. CDR3 length: 15 amino acids. Germline values: CDR1 SGHTA, CDR2 FQGNSA. J lost 5 bases, V lost 4 bases, and 6 bases had no gene match. Written as DNA, the CDR3 is TGTGCCAGCAGCTCGCGGACAGGGGGCGCGGAGACCCAGTACTTC. Translating it yields CASSSRTGGAETQYF. Variable domain in full (rest from reference TRBV7-2 and TRBJ2-5): GAGVSQSPSNKVTEKGKDVELRCDPISGHTALYWYRQSLGQGLEFLIYFQGNSAPDKSGLPSDRFSAERTGGSVSTLTIQRTQQEDSAVYLCASSSRTGGAETQYFGPGTRLLVL.

The rearrangement uses TRBV2 and TRBJ1-2, with D possibly TRBD1 on 5 matching bases. CDR3 length: 15 residues. Per the germline V gene, CDR1 is SNHLY and CDR2 is FYNNEI. V gave up 7 bases and J gave up 8 bases, with 23 bases separating them. The CDR3 DNA is TGTGCCAGCATTCTCCCCTGGGGAGGGGCGGAGGGCTACACCTTC. Its protein is CASILPWGGAEGYTF.

The CDR3 region is CAWTPTLEPYEQYF. The CDR3 DNA is TGTGCCTGGACCCCAACCCTGGAGCCCTACGAGCAGTACTTC. The chain couples TRBV30 to TRBJ2-7; D is uncertain. V gave up 4 bases and J gave up 2 bases, with 15 bases separating them. The germline CDR1 and CDR2 sequences are GTSNPN and SVGIG (reference sequence). The CDR3 has 14 amino acids.

The chain recombines TRBV7-9 with TRBJ2-5, with D uncertain. V was shortened by 3 bases and J by 4 bases, with 9 bases between the two germline ends. CDR1 is SEHNR, CDR2 FQNEAQ, per germline (reference sequence). The CDR3 has 13 residues. CDR3 amino acids: CASSFGFLETQYF. CDR3 nucleotide sequence: TGTGCCAGCAGCTTCGGCTTTTTAGAGACCCAGTACTTC.

The V and J genes are TRBV11-2 and TRBJ2-1; either TRBD1 or TRBD2 may supply D (5 bases each). Germline V gives CDR1 SGHAT, CDR2 FQNNGV. CDR3 length equals 14 residues. Trimming stripped 3 bases from V and 7 bases from J, with 13 bases between. The CDR3, as DNA: TGTGCCAGCAGCTTCGTCGGGGCTAATAATGAGCAGTTCTTC. It is translated as CASSFVGANNEQFF. Using reference TRBV11-2 and TRBJ2-1 for the parts outside the CDR3, the full variable domain is EAGVAQSPRYKIIEKRQSVAFWCNPISGHATLYWYQQILGQGPKLLIQFQNNGVVDDSQLPKDRFSAERLKGVDSTLKIQPAKLEDSAVYLCASSFVGANNEQFFGPGTRLTVL.

This chain links TRBV10-3 with TRBJ2-7; 8 nucleotides align to TRBD1. Germline loops: CDR1 ENHRY, CDR2 SYGVKD. Unmatched junction bases numbered 5, after V lost 3 bases and J lost 1 base. CDR3 length: 15 amino acids. The CDR3 region is CAISDGQGSSYEQYF. The CDR3 nucleotides read TGTGCCATCAGTGACGGACAGGGTAGTTCCTACGAGCAGTACTTC.

The chain links TRBV28 to TRBJ1-1; TRBD1 might be the D (6 bases). The germline gives CDR1 MDHEN, CDR2 SYDVKM. The CDR3 is 10 amino acids. The CDR3 sequence is CARVGGEAFF. CDR3 nucleotides: TGTGCTAGGGTAGGGGGGGAAGCTTTCTTT. The full variable domain, completed using reference TRBV28 and TRBJ1-1, is DVKVTQSSRYLVKRTGEKVFLECVQDMDHENMFWYRQDPGLGLRLIYFSYDVKMKEKGDIPEGYSVSREKKERFSLILESASTNQTSMYLCARVGGEAFFGQGTRLTVV.

In this sample, this clone turned up once. The V gene is TRBV27, the J gene TRBJ2-5, with D perhaps given as TRBD1 or TRBD2 (6 bases each). V was clipped by 5 bases and J by 5 bases, with 15 bases between them. Per the germline V gene, CDR1 is MNHEY and CDR2 is SMNVEV (reference sequence). The length of the CDR3 is 14 residues. CDR3 protein: CASSGLQGRETQYF. The CDR3 DNA is TGTGCCAGCAGTGGACTACAGGGAAGGGAGACCCAGTACTTC.

CDR3 sequence: CASKLTGPNEKLFF. CDR3 nucleotide sequence: TGTGCCAGCAAGTTGACAGGGCCTAATGAAAAACTGTTTTTT. The chain uses TRBV6-1 and TRBJ1-4, with 7 bases lining up with TRBD1. The CDR3 extends over 14 amino acids. CDR1 is MNHNS and CDR2 is SASEGT in the germline V gene. V shed 7 bases, J shed 3 bases, and the junction held 5 bases outside the gene matches.

The gene calls are TRBV19 and TRBJ2-7; the match to TRBD2 covers 8 bases. Germline CDR1 LNHDA, CDR2 SQIVND (reference sequence). There are 14 residues in the CDR3. J lost 2 bases, V lost 3 bases, and 3 bases had no gene match. The CDR3 loop is CASSIGGAAYEQYF. CDR3 sequence (DNA): TGTGCCAGTAGTATCGGGGGGGCGGCCTACGAGCAGTACTTC.

The chain is built from TRBV10-3 and TRBJ1-1; the D is unclear. CDR1 is ENHRY, CDR2 SYGVKD, per germline. V shed 3 bases and J shed 7 bases, with 9 bases lying between them. The CDR3 runs 12 residues. The CDR3 nucleotides read TGTGCCATCAGTGAAAGACAAAATGAAGCTTTCTTT. Translation: CAISERQNEAFF.

This chain uses TRBV7-9 with TRBJ1-2; the D gene is possibly TRBD1 (6 bases). This CDR3 is built from 14 residues. Germline lookup yields CDR1 SEHNR and CDR2 FQNEAQ (reference sequence). V was cut by 2 bases and J by 8 bases, with 15 bases left in between. The DNA of the CDR3 is TGTGCCAGCAGCTTAAGAACAGGGAATGGCGGCTACACCTTC. Encoded protein: CASSLRTGNGGYTF. The full variable domain, its missing parts supplied by reference TRBV7-9 and TRBJ1-2, is DTGVSQNPRHKITKRGQNVTFRCDPISEHNRLYWYRQTLGQGPEFLTYFQNEAQLEKSRLLSDRFSAERPKGSFSTLEIQRTEQGDSAMYLCASSLRTGNGGYTFGSGTRLTVV.

The rearrangement links TRBV27 to TRBJ2-7, with 8 bases aligning to TRBD1. Trimming cost V 0 bases and J 3 bases; bases outside gene matches: 7. The V gene's germline CDR1 is MNHEY and CDR2 SMNVEV (reference sequence). The CDR3 totals 16 residues. The DNA of the CDR3 is TGTGCCAGCAGTTTATCCCCGACAGGGGTGAGCTACGAGCAGTACTTC. Amino acid sequence: CASSLSPTGVSYEQYF.

The chain has TRBV2 and TRBJ2-5; a possible D gene is TRBD2 (6 bases). Germline lookup yields CDR1 SNHLY and CDR2 FYNNEI. The V end lost 4 bases, the J end lost 0 bases, and 18 bases lay between the germline ends. This CDR3 comprises 17 residues. The CDR3 region has the DNA TGTGCCAGCAGTGGAGGTCTGGGAGGCAAATACCAAGAGACCCAGTACTTC. It specifies CASSGGLGGKYQETQYF.

By sample share, this clone is medium-sized. The chain links TRBV10-3 to TRBJ2-4, with D uncertain. The CDR3 contains 15 residues. Germline V gene sequence: CDR1 ENHRY, CDR2 SYGVKD. Trimming shortened V by 0 bases and J by 8 bases, and 14 bases separated the two germline ends. The CDR3 coding sequence is TGTGCCATCAGTGAGTCCGGTTTTACTGGAGACATTCAGTACTTC. Its protein is CAISESGFTGDIQYF.